This T cell receptor (beta chain) was profiled in a study of T cell changes during pregnancy in multiple sclerosis. The CDR3 has 15 amino acids. The germline V gene encodes CDR1 SGHNT and CDR2 YYREEE (reference sequence). V lost 0 bases and J lost 2, with 9 bases in between. Measured with immunoSEQ multiplex PCR; TCRdb has only the in-frame clones, and not every one. The sample lists approximately 32,000 clones, approximately 90% occurring once. Sequences were derived from CD8+ T cells from peripheral blood mononuclear cells, sampled in the first trimester of pregnancy. The gene calls are TRBV5-4 and TRBJ1-3, with D perhaps TRBD1 (6 bases). This sequence originates from a female donor with multiple sclerosis, enrolled in a pregnancy study. The CDR3 protein is CASSLVGAPGNTIYF. The CDR3 region has the DNA TGTGCCAGCAGCTTGGTGGGGGCACCTGGAAACACCATATATTTT.